These T cell receptor beta chains were read from a single sample in a study of blood T cell repertoires in COVID-19. Some clones are missing from TCRdb's copy, which holds only in-frame ones; the method was immunoSEQ multiplex PCR. There are under 250,000 clones in the sample; roughly four fifths occur only once, and 2.5% to 3% lies in the top ten. The material sequenced was peripheral blood. Receptors were obtained from a woman aged 40 to 50 with active or convalescent COVID-19. Both conserved end residues are part of each CDR3.

J,V,CDR3
TRBJ2-7,TRBV19,CASSGHGADYEQYF
TRBJ2-5,TRBV18,CASSQPPQETQYF
TRBJ1-2,TRBV11-1,CASSPSGGGYTF
TRBJ2-7,TRBV4-2,CASSRDFQRNEQYF
TRBJ2-7,TRBV6-5,CATRDSSTYEQYF
TRBJ2-3,TRBV12-5,CASGLEGTPPDTQYF
TRBJ2-2,TRBV6-5,CASSYRPGLDTGELFF
TRBJ1-1,TRBV5-6,CASSLSRDTEAFF
TRBJ1-2,TRBV27,CASRPTTGRNYGYTF
TRBJ1-2,TRBV28,CASRDRQARLNYGYTF
TRBJ2-3,TRBV5-1,CASSVTPSTDTQYF
TRBJ1-1,TRBV5-4,CASTKAGTANFNTEAFF
TRBJ2-3,TRBV14,CASRPRLFAGQGEDTQYF
TRBJ2-1,TRBV5-1,CASSPGLKVNNEQFF
TRBJ1-1,TRBV19,CASSTQAQLGNTEAFF
TRBJ1-6,TRBV3-1/TRBV3-2,CASSRQLEGSLHF
TRBJ2-7,TRBV24-1,CATSDPAASDYEQYF
TRBJ2-1,TRBV5-1,CASSLAMGTSGNILSYNEQFF
TRBJ2-7,TRBV2,CASSDGLRSSYEQYF
TRBJ2-1,TRBV27,CASSPTPGIARVNEQFF
TRBJ2-7,TRBV2,CASRGGIESEQYF
TRBJ2-1,TRBV5-4,CASSRKAGDSYNEQFF
TRBJ1-4,TRBV7-8,CASSFLSGIEEKLFF
TRBJ1-3,TRBV14,CASSRDGVGNTIYF
TRBJ1-5,TRBV6-5,CASSYSGVNQPQHF
TRBJ2-7,TRBV25-1,CASSESWSSGKTYEQYF
TRBJ1-2,TRBV30,CAWSRWGAGNYGYTF
TRBJ2-7,TRBV13,CASSSSSRGSSYEQYF
TRBJ1-5,TRBV28,CASSFERIQPQHF
TRBJ2-3,TRBV6-5,CASNLGGGNTDTQYF
TRBJ2-1,TRBV30,CAWNSAGDLDNEQFF
TRBJ2-5,TRBV24-1,CATSDWGGRGETQYF
TRBJ1-1,TRBV28,CASSPGGNPNTEAFF
TRBJ1-2,TRBV11-2,CASSLGVAGLSGYTF
TRBJ2-7,TRBV3-1/TRBV3-2,CASSPTGSSYEQYF
TRBJ2-7,TRBV24-1,CATSAERQGTHEQYF
TRBJ2-1,TRBV7-2,CASSSRTSGVNEQFF
TRBJ1-2,TRBV12-3/TRBV12-4,CAVGQRGGYTF
TRBJ2-7,TRBV5-4,CASSLDTGTGNEQYF
TRBJ2-7,TRBV11-3,CASSLSRAAYEQYF
TRBJ1-3,TRBV6-6,CASSIGNTIYF
TRBJ2-5,TRBV19,CASTQAGETQYF
TRBJ1-3,TRBV9,CASSPDVQGNTIYF
TRBJ2-2,TRBV24-1,CATSDPGQFTGELFF
TRBJ1-5,TRBV19,CASSSHSQGNSNQPQHF
TRBJ1-4,TRBV25-1,CASSSGTQGGEKLFF